This TCR beta chain was sequenced in a study of blood T cells in healthy people across ages. Alongside a J-beta primer mix, a sample-barcoded 5' primer served in a second PCR lasting roughly 7 to 11 cycles. TCRdb independently ran MiXCR on the 5' RACE reads; one entry per CDR3 protein. This sample carries hundreds of thousands of distinct CDR3 sequences, roughly 25% of them seen once, and the ten largest clones take more than 8.5%. Findings and limits, study-wide: Estimated diversity across one million T cells was deemed an underestimate. Among T cells, TCR beta diversity per million cells dropped roughly linearly as age rose. Observed TCR beta diversity showed a strong correlation with the percentage of naive T cells as measured by flow cytometry.

Details on this clonotype: Its antigen is not identified.

These records were also assigned to another study, of T cells of mothers and their children.

This TCR came from a boy aged 5 to 17 in good health. Material: blood.

The CDR3 is CASSPHGRLSTEAFF. The CDR3 DNA reads as TGTGCCAGCAGCCCCCACGGCCGGTTAAGCACTGAAGCTTTCTTT. This sequence joins TRBV11-2 and TRBJ1-1; D is undetermined. V was shortened by 5 bases and J by 4 bases, with 17 bases between the two germline ends. Germline assignment: CDR1 SGHAT and CDR2 FQNNGV. The CDR3 length is 15 residues.